These 18 T cell receptor beta chains originate from one sample sequenced in a study of human T cells and chemical hapten exposure. Described time point: patch test 2, 6 weeks after DPC sensitization. The treatment here: therapeutic diphenylcyclopropenone sensitization with weekly scalp DPC. Each CDR3 protein gets one entry after TCRdb re-called the RACE reads with MiXCR. The data hold approximately 120,000 distinct CDR3 sequences, with 9.2% observed a single time. The sequences come from whole blood, collected in connection with sensitization to the hapten diphenylcyclopropenone (DPC). These receptors originate from a woman aged 40 to 55 with alopecia areata. Some clones in this sample may be carry-over from other donors' samples.

The gene calls are TRBV5-5 and TRBJ2-3; D is undetermined. V lost 4 bases and J 4 bases, leaving 10 bases between the germline ends. There are 13 residues in the CDR3. In germline, CDR1 is SGHKS, CDR2 YYEKEE (reference sequence). The CDR3 nucleotides are TGTGCCAGCAGCCCCGACTGGGCAGATACGCAGTATTTT. This translates into CASSPDWADTQYF.

This clonotype was counted only a few times. The chain links TRBV6-2 or TRBV6-3 to TRBJ1-1, with TRBD1 as a possible D gene (5 bases). V shed 7 bases and J shed 7 bases, with 22 bases lying between them. CDR1 and CDR2 (germline): MNHEY, SVGEGT. This CDR3 region has 15 residues. CDR3 protein: CASNQPQGGFIEAFF. CDR3 coding DNA: TGTGCCAGCAACCAGCCCCAGGGAGGTTTCATTGAAGCTTTCTTT.

A remark on this clonotype: A read error is possible here, since a much larger clone lies one base away. The chain has TRBV11-2 and TRBJ2-3; 9 bases line up with TRBD2. The CDR3 runs to 17 residues. The germline gives CDR1 SGHAT, CDR2 FQNNGV. V shed 4 bases, J shed 0 bases, and the junction held 8 bases outside the gene matches. CDR3 sequence (DNA): TGTGCCAGCAGCTATTATAGCGGGGGACCTAGCACAGATACGCAGTATTTT. Amino acid sequence: CASSYYSGGPSTDTQYF.

The genes are TRBV28 and TRBJ1-5; D unclear. The CDR3 is 14 amino acids. Trimming took 5 bases from V and 1 from J, leaving 9 bases between them. CDR1 and CDR2 from the germline V gene are MDHEN and SYDVKM. The CDR3 loop is CASSDIVSNQPQHF. The CDR3 region has the DNA TGTGCCAGCAGTGATATCGTCAGCAATCAGCCCCAGCATTTT.

This clonotype was seen at least ten times. The V gene is TRBV18, the J gene TRBJ1-2; D unresolved. The germline V gene encodes CDR1 KGHSH and CDR2 LQKENI. V was trimmed by 2 bases and J by 4 bases, leaving 14 bases between them. The CDR3 is 15 residues long. The chain's CDR3 is CASSPAGAEGYGYTF. The CDR3 bases are TGTGCCAGCTCACCAGCGGGCGCTGAAGGCTATGGCTACACCTTC. Drawing the rest from reference TRBV18 and TRBJ1-2, the complete variable domain is NAGVMQNPRHLVRRRGQEARLRCSPMKGHSHVYWYRQLPEEGLKFMVYLQKENIIDESGMPKERFSAEFPKEGPSILRIQQVVRGDSAAYFCASSPAGAEGYGYTFGSGTRLTVV.

The chain has TRBV28 and TRBJ2-1; 7 nucleotides agree with TRBD2. There are 17 residues in the CDR3. Germline CDR1 MDHEN, CDR2 SYDVKM. The trim removed 6 bases at V and 2 bases at J, leaving 13 bases unmatched. CDR3 DNA: TGTGCCAGCAGGGGACCGGGACTATCAAACGCCTACAATGAGCAGTTCTTC. It yields the protein CASRGPGLSNAYNEQFF.

V usage is TRBV4-3 and J usage is TRBJ2-7, with TRBD2 matching over 7 bases. Germline CDR1 and CDR2: LGHNA and YSLEER. Germline trimming cut 1 base from V and 4 bases from J; bases unmatched to any gene: 1. The CDR3 spans 13 residues. The CDR3 sequence is CASSQGGGYEQYF. The DNA of the CDR3 is TGCGCCAGCAGCCAAGGGGGAGGGTACGAGCAGTACTTC.

This clonotype was recorded at least ten times. The V gene is TRBV6-5, the J gene TRBJ2-1, with 12 bases fitting TRBD2. Losses at the gene ends were 5 bases for V and 13 bases for J; bases not matched to a gene: 12. This CDR3 comprises 15 residues. Germline loops: CDR1 MNHEY, CDR2 SVGAGI. CDR3 in amino acids: CASSSSSGGAWGQFF. The CDR3 DNA reads TGTGCCAGCAGTAGCTCTAGCGGGGGGGCGTGGGGACAGTTCTTC.

The sample holds a few counts of this clonotype. The rearrangement joins TRBV10-3 to TRBJ2-1; 7 bases are shared with TRBD2. The CDR3 consists of 16 residues. V dropped 6 bases and J dropped 8; count of bases not matched to a gene: 16. CDR1 is ENHRY and CDR2 is SYGVKD in the germline V gene. In nucleotides, the CDR3 is TGTGCCATCAGCGGTCCTGCGGGGGAAGGTAGGGATGAGCAGTTCTTC. Amino acid sequence: CAISGPAGEGRDEQFF.

This clonotype appeared a few times. The chain uses TRBV4-3 and TRBJ1-6; D might be TRBD1 (5 bases). CDR3 length: 16 amino acids. In germline, CDR1 is LGHNA, CDR2 YSLEER. V shed 1 base and J shed 6 bases, with 13 bases lying between them. Here the CDR3 DNA reads TGCGCCAGCAGCCAAGGTGGAGGGGAGATTAATTCACCCCTCCACTTT. Translation: CASSQGGGEINSPLHF.

The CDR3 DNA follows: TGTGCCACCAGCAGAGATGGAGGCCCCTCTGGAAACACCATATATTTT. Protein: CATSRDGGPSGNTIYF. J is TRBJ1-3 and V is TRBV15; D is ambiguous. The CDR3 is 16 amino acids. The germline V gene has CDR1 LNHNV and CDR2 YYDKDF (reference sequence). V was shortened by 0 bases and J by 0 bases, with 9 bases between the two germline ends.

Many counts were recorded for this clonotype. The rearrangement joins TRBV7-2 to TRBJ2-5; possibly TRBD1 or TRBD2 for D (6 bases each). Germline values: CDR1 SGHTA, CDR2 FQGNSA. V lost 2 bases and J 5 bases, leaving 15 bases between the germline ends. There are 15 residues in the CDR3. This CDR3 is CASSLNGGAGETQYF. The CDR3 DNA reads TGTGCCAGCAGCTTAAACGGGGGCGCCGGGGAGACCCAGTACTTC.

This clonotype was seen repeatedly, ten times or more. The chain carries TRBV11-2 and TRBJ2-5; 12 bases fit TRBD2. This CDR3 has 17 residues. In germline, CDR1 is SGHAT, CDR2 FQNNGV. V shed 0 bases and J 1 base; nucleotides not matched to a gene: 3. The CDR3 region is CASSLDQTSGGQETQYF. CDR3 nucleotide sequence: TGTGCCAGCAGCTTAGATCAGACTAGCGGGGGCCAAGAGACCCAGTACTTC. The variable domain in full, with the rest retrieved from reference TRBV11-2 and TRBJ2-5, is EAGVAQSPRYKIIEKRQSVAFWCNPISGHATLYWYQQILGQGPKLLIQFQNNGVVDDSQLPKDRFSAERLKGVDSTLKIQPAKLEDSAVYLCASSLDQTSGGQETQYFGPGTRLLVL.

The V call is TRBV4-3, the J call TRBJ2-1, with D possibly TRBD2 on 7 matching bases. The CDR3 sequence is 16 residues long. The germline V and J ends were trimmed by 1 base and 10 bases, with 20 bases remaining between them. Germline V CDR1 and CDR2: LGHNA, YSLEER. CDR3 bases: TGCGCCAGCAGCCAAGCTGGGGGGGGCCTTTTACGGGAGCAGTTCTTC. As protein: CASSQAGGGLLREQFF.

This clonotype was counted many times. CDR3 sequence: CAIGRGPAGETQYF. CDR3 in DNA: TGTGCCATCGGTAGAGGGCCAGCTGGGGAGACCCAGTACTTC. V is TRBV10-3 and J is TRBJ2-5; a weak D match, TRBD2 (5 bases). Germline loops: CDR1 ENHRY, CDR2 SYGVKD. The CDR3 runs 14 residues. Trimming removed 8 bases from V and 5 bases from J, with 18 bases in between.

This clonotype was seen more than once but under ten times. At one end the junction does not follow the germline gene, possibly because of a read error. This rearrangement joins TRBV30 to TRBJ2-1; tentative D call: TRBD1 (5 bases). The CDR3 is 14 residues long. Germline V lookup: CDR1 GTSNPN, CDR2 SVGIG (reference sequence). This CDR3 reads CTWNQGSSYNEQFF. The DNA of the CDR3 is TGTACCTGGAATCAGGGAAGCTCCTACAATGAGCAGTTCTTC.

The chain links TRBV7-9 to TRBJ1-5, with no clear D. Germline-derived CDR1 and CDR2 are SEHNR and FQNEAQ (reference sequence). Trimming took off 8 bases at V and 0 bases at J, with 5 bases between the two ends. CDR3 size: 12 residues. The CDR3 DNA follows: TGTGCCAGCCAAGATAGCAATCAGCCCCAGCATTTT. Its protein product is CASQDSNQPQHF.

In this sample, this clonotype turned up a few times. The rearrangement joins TRBV11-3 to TRBJ2-3; TRBD1 or TRBD2 may be the D gene (6 bases each). The CDR3 consists of 14 residues. V lost 4 bases to trimming and J lost 4 bases, with 12 bases between them. Per germline, CDR1 SGHNT and CDR2 YENEEA. The CDR3 sequence is CASSWGAGPDTQYF. Here the CDR3 DNA reads TGTGCCAGCAGCTGGGGGGCGGGTCCAGATACGCAGTATTTT.